This entry features one T cell receptor (beta chain) sequence. These data come from a study of blood T cell repertoires in COVID-19. In the study overall: The origin of the acute and convalescent COVID-19 samples was the United States, Italy and Spain. T cells, B-cell-depleted T cells, or PBMCs supplied cDNA or gDNA.

Enrolled through a virtual design, the participants were between roughly 18 and 89 years of age and came from roughly 22 US areas. Up to 2 weeks before entering the study, exposed participants had met a COVID-19 case. Germline V gene sequence: CDR1 DFQATT, CDR2 SNEGSKA (reference sequence). This CDR3 comprises 18 residues. The ends were cut back, 3 bases at V and 3 bases at J, with 27 bases in the middle. Profiling relied on immunoSEQ multiplex PCR, and the TCRdb table lists in-frame clones only, not all of them. The repertoire holds some 270,000 clones, with roughly 84% as singletons. The TCR originated in a woman aged 45-60 years who had been exposed to COVID-19. The chain is built from TRBV20-1 and TRBJ2-7, with D possibly being TRBD2 (6 bases). The sample was PBMCs or T cells enriched from blood (not recorded which). CDR3: CSASPPFGGRGLLYEQYF. As DNA, the CDR3 is TGCAGTGCTAGTCCACCTTTCGGGGGTAGGGGTCTCCTCTACGAGCAGTACTTC.